These 13 T cell receptor beta chains originate from one sample sequenced in a study of identical twins. TCRdb reprocessed the 5' RACE reads via MiXCR and lists one record per CDR3 protein. The table has about 220,000 distinct CDR3 sequences, about 7.5% seen once. These data are also associated with another study on yellow fever vaccine responses in identical twins.

The specimen was memory (CD45RO+) T cells sorted from blood. These TCRs come from a young woman in good health.

The chain uses TRBV7-2 and TRBJ2-3, with 10 bases aligning to TRBD2. Germline CDR1 reads SGHTA; CDR2 reads FQGNSA. The J segment lost 3 bases and the V segment lost 1 base, leaving 4 bases of the junction unmatched. This CDR3 comprises 16 residues. CDR3 amino acids: CASSLVGGLATDTQYF. The CDR3 nucleotides are TGTGCCAGCAGCTTAGTTGGGGGACTAGCGACAGATACGCAGTATTTT.

This clonotype appeared many times. J is TRBJ2-7 and V is TRBV20-1, with D perhaps matching TRBD1 (6 bases). Looked up from germline, CDR1 is DFQATT and CDR2 is SNEGSKA (reference sequence). The length of the CDR3 is 15 residues. V lost 0 bases and J 4 bases, leaving 16 bases between the germline ends. The CDR3 loop is CSARDSGTLSYEQYF. In DNA, the CDR3 is TGCAGTGCTAGAGATTCCGGGACATTGAGTTACGAGCAGTACTTC.

This chain links TRBV2 with TRBJ1-1; D gene unclear. Germline-derived CDR1 and CDR2 are SNHLY and FYNNEI. CDR3 length: 14 residues. V lost 2 bases and J lost 6, with 13 bases in between. The CDR3 sequence: CASSESSAVSEAFF. The CDR3, as DNA: TGTGCCAGCAGTGAAAGTAGTGCGGTCTCTGAAGCTTTCTTT.

The chain joins TRBV2 to TRBJ2-5, with 7 bases identical to TRBD2. The CDR3 sequence is 16 residues long. V shed 4 bases, J shed 2 bases, and the junction held 10 bases outside the gene matches. Germline lookup yields CDR1 SNHLY and CDR2 FYNNEI. CDR3 residues: CASSGDPASGQETQYF. CDR3 DNA: TGTGCCAGCAGTGGCGATCCGGCTAGCGGTCAAGAGACCCAGTACTTC.

The chain couples TRBV5-1 to TRBJ2-3; D remains ambiguous. Between the trimmed V and J ends, which lost 1 base and 4 bases, there was a span of 13 bases. The CDR3 is made up of 15 amino acids. Germline V CDR1 and CDR2: SGHRS, YFSETQ. The CDR3 reads CASSLLASSPDTQYF. In DNA form, the CDR3 reads TGCGCCAGCAGCTTGCTGGCTAGTTCCCCAGATACGCAGTATTTT. Full variable domain (missing parts from reference TRBV5-1 and TRBJ2-3): KAGVTQTPRYLIKTRGQQVTLSCSPISGHRSVSWYQQTPGQGLQFLFEYFSETQRNKGNFPGRFSGRQFSNSRSEMNVSTLELGDSALYLCASSLLASSPDTQYFGPGTRLTVL.

CDR3 loop: CASSLRLADLSNEQFF. The CDR3 DNA reads TGTGCCAGCTCACTCCGACTAGCGGATCTCTCTAATGAGCAGTTCTTC. The chain joins TRBV18 to TRBJ2-1; 9 bases are shared with TRBD2. CDR1 KGHSH and CDR2 LQKENI come from the germline V gene. The V gene end was trimmed by 4 bases and the J gene end by 7 bases; junction bases not matched to a gene: 11. The CDR3 covers 16 residues.

The J gene is TRBJ2-2, the V gene TRBV5-6; 7 bases match TRBD2. V shed 5 bases, J shed 4 bases, and the junction held 20 bases outside the gene matches. Germline CDR1 reads SGHDT; CDR2 reads YYEEEE. The CDR3 loop spans 19 amino acids. The CDR3 DNA follows: TGTGCCAGCAGAAACCAAAGACTAGCCTCACGAACATCCACCGGGGAGCTGTTTTTT. This encodes CASRNQRLASRTSTGELFF.

This clonotype was detected only a few times. This chain links TRBV25-1 with TRBJ1-3; possibly TRBD1 for D (5 bases). This CDR3 has 13 residues. CDR1 MGHDK and CDR2 SYGVNS come from the germline V gene. Trimming removed 11 bases from V and 2 bases from J, with 13 bases in between. The CDR3 sequence: CAGSGAAGNTIYF. CDR3 DNA sequence: TGTGCCGGTAGCGGGGCGGCTGGAAACACCATATATTTT.

This clonotype turned up a few times. V is TRBV11-2 and J is TRBJ2-5; unclear D gene. The CDR3 is 12 residues long. Germline CDR1 and CDR2: SGHAT and FQNNGV. V was cut by 3 bases and J by 5 bases, with 7 bases left in between. The CDR3, as DNA: TGTGCCAGCAGCTTGATGGGGGAGACCCAGTACTTC. Amino acids: CASSLMGETQYF.

This clonotype was counted many times. The rearrangement joins TRBV20-1 to TRBJ2-1; the D gene could be TRBD1 or TRBD2 (5 bases each). Per the germline V gene, CDR1 is DFQATT and CDR2 is SNEGSKA (reference sequence). Trimming pared 6 bases from V and 7 bases from J, leaving 16 bases between. The CDR3 extends over 13 amino acids. CDR3 amino acids: CSAASGPGNEQFF. The CDR3 region has the DNA TGCAGTGCGGCCTCGGGGCCGGGGAATGAGCAGTTCTTC.

In this sample, this clonotype turned up a few times. The chain employs TRBV2 and TRBJ2-4; D is ambiguous. Germline CDR1 SNHLY, CDR2 FYNNEI. This CDR3 comprises 14 residues. Trimming removed 2 bases at V and 0 bases at J, with 5 bases between. As DNA, the CDR3 is TGTGCCAGCAGTGAAATGAGAGCCAAAAACATTCAGTACTTC. Encoded protein: CASSEMRAKNIQYF.

This clonotype was counted only a few times. The rearrangement joins TRBV9 to TRBJ2-3; 7 nucleotides line up with TRBD1. V lost 3 bases and J lost 8; bases outside the gene matches: 15. Germline CDR1 and CDR2: SGDLS and YYNGEE. The CDR3 loop spans 16 amino acids. CDR3 loop: CASSGPTGAAGGTQYF. The CDR3, as DNA: TGTGCCAGCAGCGGACCCACAGGGGCCGCAGGAGGTACGCAGTATTTT. Complete variable domain (other parts from reference TRBV9 and TRBJ2-3): DSGVTQTPKHLITATGQRVTLRCSPRSGDLSVYWYQQSLDQGLQFLIQYYNGEERAKGNILERFSAQQFPDLHSELNLSSLELGDSALYFCASSGPTGAAGGTQYFGPGTRLTVL.

The rearrangement uses TRBV4-3 and TRBJ2-1; D possibly corresponds to TRBD1 (6 bases). The CDR3 covers 16 residues. V lost 0 bases and J lost 6, with 15 bases in between. CDR1 is LGHNA and CDR2 is YSLEER in the germline V gene. Here the CDR3 reads CASSQDLPGTFNEQFF. The DNA for the CDR3 is TGCGCCAGCAGCCAAGACTTACCCGGGACATTCAATGAGCAGTTCTTC.